This T cell receptor (beta chain) was obtained from a study of CD8+CD57+ T cells in acquired aplastic anemia. Overall study context: Mean DNA quantity obtained from sorted CD4+ and CD8+ cells was 2.5 to 4 ug.

Genomic DNA, serving as template, underwent TCR beta VDJ and CDR3 profiling. TCRdb reprocessed the reads with MiXCR, giving one entry per CDR3 protein. Counted here are about 150,000 distinct CDR3 sequences, roughly 54% occurring once; the ten biggest clones make up approximately 12%. Sequencing was done on patients that had shown CD8+CD57+ cell expansion by flow cytometry. This receptor was identified in a human donor with aplastic anemia. Sequences were obtained from sorted CD4+, CD8+, or CD8+CD57+ T cells (not recorded which) from PBMCs.

The CDR3 protein is CASSAHPRRRPDTQYF. Written as DNA, the CDR3 is TGTGCCAGCAGTGCCCATCCAAGACGCCGGCCAGATACGCAGTATTTT. This chain joins TRBV25-1 and TRBJ2-3; D gene uncertain. V was pared by 4 bases and J by 4 bases, with 18 bases between. This CDR3 comprises 16 residues. Germline-derived CDR1 and CDR2 are MGHDK and SYGVNS.